Listed here are 21 T cell receptor beta chains from one sample, sequenced in a study of shared clonotypes between healthy human individuals. Profiled with immunoSEQ multiplex PCR; TCRdb holds only in-frame clones, not every one. The sample carries 1 million to 1.3 million clones, approximately 78% recorded once. Material for sequencing was memory CD4+ T cells from PBMCs. The subset denotes: CD45RA-negative fraction. These receptors were collected from a man between 18 and 35 years old in good health. Some clones in this sample may be carry-over from other donors' samples.

This chain connects TRBV25-1 to TRBJ2-3; 11 positions agree with TRBD2. In germline, CDR1 is MGHDK, CDR2 SYGVNS. V shed 4 bases and J 2 bases; nucleotides not matched to a gene: 5. The CDR3 runs to 16 residues. The CDR3 DNA reads TGTGCCAGCAGTGTCGGGACTAGCGGAAACACAGATACGCAGTATTTT. Residues: CASSVGTSGNTDTQYF.

This chain connects TRBV28 to TRBJ1-2; D may be TRBD1 (5 bases). V was trimmed by 7 bases and J by 3 bases, leaving 21 bases between them. Germline V gene data show CDR1 as MDHEN and CDR2 as SYDVKM. The CDR3 length is 16 residues. The CDR3 sequence: CASNQRGTAAYYGYTF. CDR3 coding DNA: TGTGCCAGCAACCAGAGAGGGACTGCCGCCTACTATGGCTACACCTTC.

This clone has a single count. The chain has TRBV29-1 and TRBJ2-5; 8 bases fit TRBD1. CDR1 is SQVTM, CDR2 ANQGSEA, per germline. This CDR3 has 14 amino acids. V was clipped by 5 bases and J by 7 bases; unmatched bases: 12. CDR3 loop: CSVRDRSGVGTQYF. CDR3 sequence (DNA): TGCAGCGTTCGGGACAGGTCGGGGGTGGGGACCCAGTACTTC.

The gene calls are TRBV28 and TRBJ1-1, with D uncertain. V was trimmed by 6 bases and J by 1 base, leaving 12 bases between them. This CDR3 has 14 amino acids. Germline lookup yields CDR1 MDHEN and CDR2 SYDVKM. CDR3 region: CASRGPQRNTEAFF. Written as DNA, the CDR3 is TGTGCCAGCAGGGGTCCCCAACGGAACACTGAAGCTTTCTTT.

This clone has at least ten counts. The chain combines TRBV15 with TRBJ2-3, with D maybe TRBD2 (6 bases). Germline CDR1 LNHNV, CDR2 YYDKDF (reference sequence). This CDR3 contains 17 residues. Trimming removed 0 bases at V and 2 bases at J, with 15 bases between. As DNA, the CDR3 is TGTGCCACCAGCAGAGATCATAGCGGAGCCTACACAGATACGCAGTATTTT. Its translation is CATSRDHSGAYTDTQYF.

To note about this clone: Other DNA sequences in this sample translate to the same CDR3. The rearrangement links TRBV7-7 to TRBJ2-7; 8 positions match TRBD2. The CDR3 extends over 14 amino acids. Germline V gene lookup returns CDR1 SSHAT and CDR2 FNYEAQ (reference sequence). J was trimmed by 5 bases and V by 5 bases; bases with no gene match: 8. The CDR3 reads CASSTGTSINEQYF. CDR3 in DNA: TGTGCCAGCAGCACCGGGACTAGTATCAACGAGCAGTACTTC.

The chain links TRBV4-2 to TRBJ2-7; the D gene is possibly TRBD2 (6 bases). The germline V and J ends were trimmed by 3 bases and 3 bases, with 18 bases remaining between them. The CDR3 length is 16 residues. Germline V gene data show CDR1 as LGHNA and CDR2 as YNFKEQ. CDR3 DNA sequence: TGTGCCAGCAGCCACTCTCCCGGTGGTAGCGGCTACGAGCAGTACTTC. Amino acid sequence: CASSHSPGGSGYEQYF.

Note on this clone: The sample has other DNA sequences that encode this CDR3 too. This CDR3 is CASSLSRDTDTQYF. The CDR3 nucleotides read TGTGCCAGCAGCCTAAGTAGAGACACAGATACGCAGTATTTT. The chain recombines TRBV7-2 with TRBJ2-3, with D uncertain. Germline CDR1 reads SGHTA; CDR2 reads FQGNSA. This CDR3 spans 14 amino acids. V lost 5 bases to trimming and J lost 2 bases, with 11 bases between them.

V usage is TRBV9 and J usage is TRBJ1-3, with unresolved D. The CDR3 runs 15 residues. Germline V lookup: CDR1 SGDLS, CDR2 YYNGEE. Trimming cost V 0 bases and J 0 bases, with 7 bases left between them. CDR3 DNA sequence: TGTGCCAGCAGCGTAGAACATAGCTCTGGAAACACCATATATTTT. This encodes CASSVEHSSGNTIYF.

In regard to this clone: Other DNA variants within this sample encode the same CDR3. The chain couples TRBV19 to TRBJ1-5; D unresolved. There are 15 residues in the CDR3. The V gene lost 3 bases and the J gene lost 1 base, with 10 bases spanning the gap. Germline V gives CDR1 LNHDA, CDR2 SQIVND (reference sequence). The CDR3 loop is CASSIWGGSNQPQHF. The CDR3, as DNA: TGTGCCAGTAGTATCTGGGGAGGAAGCAATCAGCCCCAGCATTTT.

This chain connects TRBV7-3 to TRBJ2-1; 9 bases match TRBD2. With V trimmed by 5 bases and J by 5 bases, 7 bases remained unmatched. Germline lookup yields CDR1 SGHTA and CDR2 FQGTGA. There are 15 residues in the CDR3. CDR3 sequence reads: CASSPSGRPHNEQFF. DNA for the CDR3: TGTGCCAGCAGCCCCAGCGGGAGGCCGCACAATGAGCAGTTCTTC. The whole variable domain, remainder taken from reference TRBV7-3 and TRBJ2-1, is GAGVSQTPSNKVTEKGKYVELRCDPISGHTALYWYRQSLGQGPEFLIYFQGTGAADDSGLPNDRFFAVRPEGSVSTLKIQRTERGDSAVYLCASSPSGRPHNEQFFGPGTRLTVL.

This chain joins TRBV28 and TRBJ2-7; D may correspond to TRBD1 or TRBD2 (6 bases each). The V gene lost 7 bases and the J gene lost 7 bases, with 17 bases spanning the gap. This CDR3 is 13 amino acids long. CDR1 and CDR2 from the germline V gene are MDHEN and SYDVKM. The CDR3 DNA reads as TGTGCCAGCAACTCCCAGGGGCGGGGTGAGCAGTACTTC. It encodes CASNSQGRGEQYF.

Concerning this clone itself: This may come from a read error, since a much larger clone is one base off. Distinct nucleotide sequences in the sample also encode this CDR3. This chain joins TRBV5-1 and TRBJ2-5, with TRBD1 matching over 9 bases. The length of the CDR3 is 14 residues. Trimming took 3 bases from V and 3 from J; bases not matched to a gene: 3. Germline lookup yields CDR1 SGHRS and CDR2 YFSETQ. CDR3 nucleotides: TGCGCCAGCAGCTCGGGGACAGGGAAAGAGACCCAGTACTTC. Protein product: CASSSGTGKETQYF. Variable domain in full (rest from reference TRBV5-1 and TRBJ2-5): KAGVTQTPRYLIKTRGQQVTLSCSPISGHRSVSWYQQTPGQGLQFLFEYFSETQRNKGNFPGRFSGRQFSNSRSEMNVSTLELGDSALYLCASSSGTGKETQYFGPGTRLLVL.

The chain links TRBV4-1 to TRBJ2-7; 10 bases map to TRBD1. The CDR3 is 16 amino acids. The germline V gene has CDR1 MGHRA and CDR2 YSYEKL. The J segment lost 3 bases and the V segment lost 3 bases, leaving 8 bases of the junction unmatched. Here the CDR3 DNA reads TGCGCCAGCAGCCATCTAGGGGGGGACAGGGGCTACGAGCAGTACTTC. Its protein is CASSHLGGDRGYEQYF.

The CDR3 spells CASSLEYALATDTQYF. The DNA of the CDR3 is TGTGCCAGCAGCTTAGAATATGCGCTGGCCACAGATACGCAGTATTTT. This chain connects TRBV7-9 to TRBJ2-3; D is undetermined. Trimming stripped 1 base from V and 2 bases from J, with 13 bases between. CDR1 and CDR2 from the germline V gene are SEHNR and FQNEAQ (reference sequence). CDR3 length equals 16 residues.

Ten or more counts support this clone. CDR3 coding DNA: TGTGCCAGCAGCTACCAGCCAGGGACTGGGGAGACCCAGTACTTC. The encoded protein is CASSYQPGTGETQYF. The chain links TRBV7-2 to TRBJ2-5; D possibly corresponds to TRBD2 (6 bases). The CDR3 covers 15 residues. Trimming shortened V by 4 bases and J by 5 bases, and 17 bases separated the two germline ends. The V gene's germline CDR1 is SGHTA and CDR2 FQGNSA.

The rearrangement uses TRBV15 and TRBJ2-1; D is unclear. The CDR3 consists of 15 residues. V lost 0 bases and J lost 8, with 14 bases in between. Per germline, CDR1 LNHNV and CDR2 YYDKDF (reference sequence). Here the CDR3 DNA reads TGTGCCACCAGCAGAGATTCTCCCGCGCTAGATGAGCAGTTCTTC. It specifies CATSRDSPALDEQFF.

This chain joins TRBV27 and TRBJ2-1, with D perhaps matching TRBD2 (5 bases). This CDR3 spans 17 amino acids. Trimming stripped 2 bases from V and 9 bases from J, with 23 bases between. Looked up from germline, CDR1 is MNHEY and CDR2 is SMNVEV (reference sequence). CDR3 residues: CASSLRSIGGMASEQFF. CDR3 DNA sequence: TGTGCCAGCAGTTTACGATCGATTGGAGGTATGGCTAGTGAGCAGTTCTTC.

J is TRBJ1-2 and V is TRBV10-1; D perhaps matches TRBD1 (6 bases). Trimming removed 5 bases from V and 3 bases from J, with 10 bases in between. The germline V gene has CDR1 WNHNN and CDR2 SYGVQD (reference sequence). This CDR3 is 13 amino acids long. DNA of the CDR3: TGCGCCAGCAGTACAGGGAAGGACTATGGCTACACCTTC. It codes for CASSTGKDYGYTF.

This chain connects TRBV28 to TRBJ2-1; 10 nucleotides line up with TRBD2. The CDR3 covers 14 residues. Germline CDR1 reads MDHEN; CDR2 reads SYDVKM. The trim removed 6 bases at V and 7 bases at J, leaving 6 bases unmatched. CDR3 loop: CASSPGTSVNEQFF. Written as DNA, the CDR3 is TGTGCCAGCAGCCCCGGGACTAGCGTAAATGAGCAGTTCTTC.

V gene TRBV2 combines with J gene TRBJ1-4; tentatively, D is TRBD1 (5 bases). Germline CDR1 reads SNHLY; CDR2 reads FYNNEI. V lost 5 bases, J lost 6 bases, and 13 bases lay in between. The CDR3 runs to 14 residues. Here the CDR3 reads CASSPQGGDEKLFF. The CDR3 DNA reads as TGTGCCAGCAGTCCGCAGGGCGGGGATGAAAAACTGTTTTTT.